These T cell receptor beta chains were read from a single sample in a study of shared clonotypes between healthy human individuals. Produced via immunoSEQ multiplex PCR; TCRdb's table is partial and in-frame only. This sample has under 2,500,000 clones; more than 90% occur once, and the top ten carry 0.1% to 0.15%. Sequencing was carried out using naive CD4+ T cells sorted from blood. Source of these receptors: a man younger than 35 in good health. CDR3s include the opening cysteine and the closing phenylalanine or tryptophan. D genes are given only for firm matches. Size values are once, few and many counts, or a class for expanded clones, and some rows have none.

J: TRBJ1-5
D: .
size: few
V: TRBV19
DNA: TGTGCCAGTAGTAATCAGGGTTCTGAACAGCCCCAGCATTTT
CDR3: CASSNQGSEQPQHF

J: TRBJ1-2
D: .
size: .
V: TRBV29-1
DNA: TGCAGCGGCTACCGGGACACAGCTAACTATGGCTACACCTTC
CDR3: CSGYRDTANYGYTF

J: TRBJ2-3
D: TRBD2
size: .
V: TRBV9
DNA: TGTGCCAGCAGCGTAGATGAGGCGGGAGTAGATACGCAGTATTTT
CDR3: CASSVDEAGVDTQYF

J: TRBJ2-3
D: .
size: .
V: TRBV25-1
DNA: TGTGCCAGCAGTAAGATGGCTGGGACCGTTCGCACAGATACGCAGTATTTT
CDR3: CASSKMAGTVRTDTQYF

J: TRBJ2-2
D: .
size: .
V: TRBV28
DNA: TGTGCCAGCAGACATGGCGGGCCGAACACCGGGGAGCTGTTTTTT
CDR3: CASRHGGPNTGELFF

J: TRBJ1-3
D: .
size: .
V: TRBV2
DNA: TGTGCCCTTGGGGACGGCTCCTCTGGAAACACCATATATTTT
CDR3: CALGDGSSGNTIYF

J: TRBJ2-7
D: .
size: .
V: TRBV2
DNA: TGTGCCAGCAATTGGGACACCAACTACGAGCAGTACTTC
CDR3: CASNWDTNYEQYF

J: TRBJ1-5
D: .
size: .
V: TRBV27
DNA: TGTGCCAGCAGTTCAGGGGACCGTCAGCCCCAGCATTTT
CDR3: CASSSGDRQPQHF

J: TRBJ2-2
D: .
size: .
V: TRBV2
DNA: TGTGCCAGGAGTAGAGGGACAAAAAACACCGGGGAGCTGTTTTTT
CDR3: CARSRGTKNTGELFF

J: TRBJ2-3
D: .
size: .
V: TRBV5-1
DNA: TGCGCCAGCAGCCGGGGGACCACCGAGTTGGATACGCAGTATTTT
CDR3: CASSRGTTELDTQYF

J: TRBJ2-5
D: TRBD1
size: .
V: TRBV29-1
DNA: TGCAGCGTTTACAGGGGGCCAGAAGAGACCCAGTACTTC
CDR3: CSVYRGPEETQYF

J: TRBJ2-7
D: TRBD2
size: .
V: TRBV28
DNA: TGTGCCAGCAGCTCTGGGCTGTCTAGGCGGGGGGACTACGAGCAGTACTTC
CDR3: CASSSGLSRRGDYEQYF

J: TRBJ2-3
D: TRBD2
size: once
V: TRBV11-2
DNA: TGTGCCAGCAGCTTAGCTCCAGCGGGACGCACAGATACGCAGTATTTT
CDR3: CASSLAPAGRTDTQYF

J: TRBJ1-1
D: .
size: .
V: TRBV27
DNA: TGTGCCAGCACCCCCGGGGGATGGACTGAAGCTTTCTTT
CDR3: CASTPGGWTEAFF

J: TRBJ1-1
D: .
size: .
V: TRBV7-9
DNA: TGTGCCAGCAGCTTACTCACTCCAGGGGAGGGGACTGAAGCTTTCTTT
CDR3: CASSLLTPGEGTEAFF

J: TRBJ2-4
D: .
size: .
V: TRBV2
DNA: TGTGCCAGCACTACTAGAGGGGCAGCCAAAAACATTCAGTACTTC
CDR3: CASTTRGAAKNIQYF

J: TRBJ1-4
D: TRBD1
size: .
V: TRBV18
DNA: TGTGCCAGCTCACCTCCCCGACAGGGGGCGCGTGAAAAACTGTTTTTT
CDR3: CASSPPRQGAREKLFF